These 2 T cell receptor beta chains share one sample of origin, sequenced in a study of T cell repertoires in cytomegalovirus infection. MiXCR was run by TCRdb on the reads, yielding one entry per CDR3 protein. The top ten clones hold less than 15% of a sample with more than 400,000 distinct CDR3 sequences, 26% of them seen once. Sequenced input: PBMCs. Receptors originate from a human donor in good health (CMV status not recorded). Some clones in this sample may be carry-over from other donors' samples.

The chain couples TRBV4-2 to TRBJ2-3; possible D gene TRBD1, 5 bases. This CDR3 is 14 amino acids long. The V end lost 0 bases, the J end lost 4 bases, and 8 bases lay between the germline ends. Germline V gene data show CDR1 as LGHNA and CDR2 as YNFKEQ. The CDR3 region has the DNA TGTGCCAGCAGCCAAGAGTGGGGCCCAGATACGCAGTATTTT. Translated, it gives CASSQEWGPDTQYF.

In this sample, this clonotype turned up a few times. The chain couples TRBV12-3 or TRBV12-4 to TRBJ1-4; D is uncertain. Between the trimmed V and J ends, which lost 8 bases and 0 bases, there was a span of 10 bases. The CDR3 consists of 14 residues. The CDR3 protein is CASGRTATNEKLFF. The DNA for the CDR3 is TGTGCCAGCGGCAGGACGGCAACTAATGAAAAACTGTTTTTT.